One T cell receptor (beta chain) is described in this entry. Its antigen is unidentified. This sample was included in a study of radiotherapy plus CTLA-4 blockade in lung cancer. Study-wide background: Objective response rate was roughly 19%; disease control rate, around 30%.

Focal radiation with ipilimumab CTLA-4 blockade was given to patients with chemo-refractory metastatic non-small-cell lung cancer. The CDR3 runs to 15 residues. V lost 3 bases and J lost 8; bases outside the gene matches: 7. Germline V lookup: CDR1 SGHRS, CDR2 YFSETQ. Profiling relied on immunoSEQ multiplex PCR, and the TCRdb table lists in-frame clones only, not all of them. The data show 70,000 to 90,000 clones, about 88% seen once. Whole-study findings and limits: It was early blood T cell clone dynamics, with interferon-beta, that reportedly best predicted response. An expansion of tumor-derived TCR clones occurred in blood after radiotherapy plus ipilimumab.

This chain uses TRBV5-1 with TRBJ2-7; TRBD2 aligns across 14 bases. Specimen: peripheral blood, collected from a patient treated with radiotherapy plus ipilimumab. The sequence derives from a human donor with non-small cell lung cancer who had stable disease on radiotherapy plus ipilimumab. The CDR3 coding sequence is TGCGCCAGCAGCTCGGGACTAGCGGGGGTCATACAGCAGTACTTC. Protein: CASSSGLAGVIQQYF.